The rows below give T cell receptor beta chains drawn from one sample of a study of T-cell memory formation after mild COVID-19. TCRdb passed the 5' RACE reads through MiXCR, listing each CDR3 protein once. This repertoire shows roughly 180,000 distinct CDR3 sequences, about 18% found once; its top ten account for 3.5% to 5%. The sample consisted of PBMCs or a T cell subset sorted from them (not recorded which). These TCRs come from a man in his late teens or twenties who had mild COVID-19 (a few samples of this study predate the infection). Cell type and time point are not known. Each CDR3 is given with its conserved first and last residue. A D gene is named only where the DNA matches it firmly. The size entry is marked missing in some rows and otherwise reads once, few, many or a size class.

D	V	J	size	length	DNA	CDR3
-	TRBV4-2	TRBJ2-1	few	14	TGTGCCAGCAGCCCGGAGGGACCCCTCAATGAGCAGTTCTTC	CASSPEGPLNEQFF
-	TRBV5-1	TRBJ2-3	-	14	TGCGCCAGCAGCTTGACAGCTTACACAGATACGCAGTATTTT	CASSLTAYTDTQYF
TRBD1	TRBV10-3	TRBJ1-1	-	14	TGTGCCATCAGTGAGGGAACTGACAGGGACGGAGCTTTCTTT	CAISEGTDRDGAFF
-	TRBV11-2	TRBJ2-7	-	15	TGTGCCAGCAGCTTAGACAAAATCCCCTCCTACGAGCAGTACTTC	CASSLDKIPSYEQYF
-	TRBV10-1	TRBJ2-5	-	14	TGCGCCAGCAGCGAAGGGGCTATGAAAGAGACCCAGTACTTC	CASSEGAMKETQYF
TRBD1	TRBV6-6	TRBJ2-2	few	17	TGTGCCAGCAGTTTCAAACCCGGGACAGTCCGTACCGGGGAGCTGTTTTTT	CASSFKPGTVRTGELFF
TRBD1	TRBV6-6	TRBJ2-5	few	13	TGTGCCAGCGGGACAGGGGACCAAGAGACCCAGTACTTC	CASGTGDQETQYF
-	TRBV19	TRBJ1-1	few	13	TGTGCCAGTAGTGTTCAAGGGATAACTGAAGCTTTCTTT	CASSVQGITEAFF
TRBD1	TRBV5-1	TRBJ2-7	many	15	TGCGCCAGCAGCCGTTCCGGGACAGGGTCTGTCGAGCAGTACTTC	CASSRSGTGSVEQYF
-	TRBV7-8	TRBJ2-2	-	15	TGTGCCAGCAGCTTAAGGGGGAAGGGAACCGGGGAGCTGTTTTTT	CASSLRGKGTGELFF
-	TRBV7-6	TRBJ1-1	few	17	TGTGCCAGCAGGTATTCCAAAGGGGGGGGTGTGAACACTGAAGCTTTCTTT	CASRYSKGGGVNTEAFF
TRBD2	TRBV7-2	TRBJ2-7	-	16	TGTGCCAGCAGCTTAGGACTAGCGGGGCTCTCCTACGAGCAGTACTTC	CASSLGLAGLSYEQYF
TRBD2	TRBV7-9	TRBJ2-1	many	14	TGTGCCAGCAGCTCCGGACTAGGGAGGGATGAGCAGTTCTTC	CASSSGLGRDEQFF
TRBD1	TRBV5-1	TRBJ2-5	many	16	TGCGCCAGCAGCCCGTCGGGACAGGGAATCCAAGAGACCCAGTACTTC	CASSPSGQGIQETQYF
-	TRBV5-1	TRBJ2-3	few	14	TGCGCCAGCAGCTTGGCGAGCCCCCGGGATACGCAGTATTTT	CASSLASPRDTQYF